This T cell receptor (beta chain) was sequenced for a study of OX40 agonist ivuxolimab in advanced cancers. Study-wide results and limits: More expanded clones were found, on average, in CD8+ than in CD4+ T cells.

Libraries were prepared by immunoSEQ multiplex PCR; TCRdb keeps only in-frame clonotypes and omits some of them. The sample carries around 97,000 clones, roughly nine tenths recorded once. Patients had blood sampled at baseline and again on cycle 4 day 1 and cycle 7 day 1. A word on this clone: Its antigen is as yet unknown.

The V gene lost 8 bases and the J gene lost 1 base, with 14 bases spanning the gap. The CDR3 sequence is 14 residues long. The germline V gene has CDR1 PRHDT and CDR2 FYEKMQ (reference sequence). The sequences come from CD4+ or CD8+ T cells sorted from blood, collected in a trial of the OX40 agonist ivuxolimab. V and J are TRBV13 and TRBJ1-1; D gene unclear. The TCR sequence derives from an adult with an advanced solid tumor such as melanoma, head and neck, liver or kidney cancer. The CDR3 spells CASDKDGGNTEAFF. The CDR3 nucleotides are TGTGCCAGCGACAAGGACGGAGGGAACACTGAAGCTTTCTTT.